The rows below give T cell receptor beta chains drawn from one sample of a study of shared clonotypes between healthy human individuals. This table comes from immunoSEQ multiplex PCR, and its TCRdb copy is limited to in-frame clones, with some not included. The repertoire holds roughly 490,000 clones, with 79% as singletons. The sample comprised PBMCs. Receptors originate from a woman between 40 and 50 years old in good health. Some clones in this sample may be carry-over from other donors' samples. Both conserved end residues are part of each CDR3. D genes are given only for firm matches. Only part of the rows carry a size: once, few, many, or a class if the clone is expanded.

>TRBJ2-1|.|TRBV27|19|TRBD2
CASRTRGYLAGGQGNEQFF
TGTGCCAGCAGGACCCGAGGGTATTTAGCGGGAGGGCAGGGGAATGAGCAGTTCTTC
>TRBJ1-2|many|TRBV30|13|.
CAWSRGANYGYTF
TGTGCCTGGAGTAGGGGCGCCAACTATGGCTACACCTTC
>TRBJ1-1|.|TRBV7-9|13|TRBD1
CASSQTGGSEAFF
TGTGCCAGCAGCCAAACAGGGGGGTCCGAAGCTTTCTTT
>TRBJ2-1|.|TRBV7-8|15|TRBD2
CASSSLVLAGNEQFF
TGTGCCAGCAGCTCCCTGGTGCTAGCGGGCAATGAGCAGTTCTTC
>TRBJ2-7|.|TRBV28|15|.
CASSVPGGPGYEQYF
TGTGCCAGCAGTGTTCCCGGGGGCCCTGGCTACGAGCAGTACTTC
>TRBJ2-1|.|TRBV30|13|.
CAWDLMGAYEQFF
TGTGCCTGGGACCTCATGGGGGCCTATGAGCAGTTCTTC
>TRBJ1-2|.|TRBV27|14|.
CASSLRAGNYGYTF
TGTGCCAGCAGTTTACGGGCGGGTAACTATGGCTACACCTTC
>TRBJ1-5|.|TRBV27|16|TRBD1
CASRPDRAKGNQPQHF
TGTGCCAGCAGGCCGGACAGGGCGAAGGGGAATCAGCCCCAGCATTTT
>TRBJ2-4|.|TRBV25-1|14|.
CASSDGGAKNIQYF
TGTGCCAGCAGTGATGGGGGAGCCAAAAACATTCAGTACTTC
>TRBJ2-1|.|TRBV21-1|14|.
CASSKAQSHNEQFF
TGTGCCAGCAGCAAAGCTCAATCCCACAATGAGCAGTTCTTC
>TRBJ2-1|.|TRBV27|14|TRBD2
CASPRTSGVHEQFF
TGTGCCAGCCCGAGGACTAGCGGGGTACATGAGCAGTTCTTC
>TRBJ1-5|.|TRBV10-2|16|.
CASSYLTRRGNQPQHF
TGCGCCAGCAGTTACCTAACCCGGAGGGGCAATCAGCCCCAGCATTTT
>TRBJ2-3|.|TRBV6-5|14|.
CASSPGLSTDTQYF
TGTGCCAGCAGTCCGGGACTGAGCACAGATACGCAGTATTTT
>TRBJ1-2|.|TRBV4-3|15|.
CASSQEFNLLTGYTF
TGCGCCAGCAGCCAAGAATTCAACCTTCTCACTGGCTACACCTTC
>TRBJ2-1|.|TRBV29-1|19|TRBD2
CSVRSRFFSGSGSYNEQFF
TGCAGCGTACGGTCCCGTTTCTTTAGCGGGAGCGGGTCCTACAATGAGCAGTTCTTC
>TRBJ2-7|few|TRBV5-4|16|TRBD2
CASSMDPTSGAYEQYF
TGTGCCAGCAGCATGGACCCGACTAGCGGAGCCTACGAGCAGTACTTC
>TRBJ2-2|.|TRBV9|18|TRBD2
CASSVVAGLAGGTGELFF
TGTGCCAGCAGCGTAGTGGCGGGACTAGCGGGAGGAACCGGGGAGCTGTTTTTT
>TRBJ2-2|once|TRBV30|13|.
CAWSVLSSGGLFF
TGTGCCTGGAGTGTCCTTTCTTCCGGGGGGCTGTTTTTT
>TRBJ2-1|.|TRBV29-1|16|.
CSVEDRAYSSYNEQFF
TGCAGCGTTGAAGATCGGGCGTACTCCTCCTACAATGAGCAGTTCTTC
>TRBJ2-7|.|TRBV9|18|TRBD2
CASSAGPGLAGHSYEQYF
TGTGCCAGCAGCGCCGGCCCGGGACTAGCGGGCCACTCCTACGAGCAGTACTTC
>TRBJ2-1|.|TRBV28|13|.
CASSSPPGSEQFF
TGTGCCAGCAGTTCCCCCCCCGGCAGTGAGCAGTTCTTC
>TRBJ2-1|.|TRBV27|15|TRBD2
CASSSRLAGYNEQFF
TGTGCCAGCAGTTCGAGACTAGCGGGATACAATGAGCAGTTCTTC
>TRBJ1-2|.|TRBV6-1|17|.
CASSEFVSMALTWGYTF
TGTGCCAGCAGTGAATTTGTTTCTATGGCCTTAACCTGGGGCTACACCTTC
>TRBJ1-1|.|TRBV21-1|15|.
CASSKLPTGNTEAFF
TGTGCCAGCAGCAAACTACCGACGGGAAACACTGAAGCTTTCTTT
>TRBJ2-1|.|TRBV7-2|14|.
CASSPSLAYYEQFF
TGTGCCAGCAGCCCTAGCCTAGCGTACTATGAGCAGTTCTTC
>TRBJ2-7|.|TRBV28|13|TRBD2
CASRTSGAYEQYF
TGTGCCAGCAGGACTAGCGGCGCCTACGAGCAGTACTTC
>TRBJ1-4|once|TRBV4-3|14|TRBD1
CASSPRQGVRKLFF
TGCGCCAGCAGCCCGAGACAGGGGGTGCGGAAACTGTTTTTT
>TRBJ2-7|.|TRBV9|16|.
CASSPVGQASSYEQYF
TGTGCCAGCAGTCCCGTGGGGCAGGCAAGCTCCTACGAGCAGTACTTC
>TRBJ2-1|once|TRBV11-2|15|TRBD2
CASSSGGLQHNEQFF
TGTGCCAGCAGCTCCGGGGGACTACAGCACAATGAGCAGTTCTTC
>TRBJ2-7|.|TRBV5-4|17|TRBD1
CASSPTGGRPVENEQYF
TGTGCCAGCAGCCCGACAGGGGGGAGACCCGTCGAGAACGAGCAGTACTTC
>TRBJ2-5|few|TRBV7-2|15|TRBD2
CASSSQWTSGRGQYF
TGTGCCAGCAGCAGCCAGTGGACTAGCGGGAGAGGGCAGTACTTC
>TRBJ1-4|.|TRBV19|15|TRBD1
CASSVPGGRREKLFF
TGTGCCAGTAGTGTCCCAGGGGGCCGTAGGGAAAAACTGTTTTTT
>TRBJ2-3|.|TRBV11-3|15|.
CASSLGVSAPDTQYF
TGTGCCAGCAGCTTAGGGGTTAGCGCTCCAGATACGCAGTATTTT
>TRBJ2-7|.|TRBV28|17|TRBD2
CASSFLAGGGFSYEQYF
TGTGCCAGCAGTTTCTTAGCGGGAGGGGGGTTCTCCTACGAGCAGTACTTC
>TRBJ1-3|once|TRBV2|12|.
CASSDAGNTIYF
TGTGCCAGCAGTGATGCGGGAAACACCATATATTTT
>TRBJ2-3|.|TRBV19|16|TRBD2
CASSKTSGGSTDTQYF
TGTGCCAGTAGTAAGACTAGCGGAGGAAGCACAGATACGCAGTATTTT
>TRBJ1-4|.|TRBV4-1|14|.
CASSQDGGGEKLFF
TGCGCCAGCAGCCAAGATGGTGGAGGTGAAAAACTGTTTTTT
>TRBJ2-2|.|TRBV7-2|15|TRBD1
CASSPGQGAVGELFF
TGTGCCAGCAGCCCGGGACAGGGGGCCGTCGGGGAGCTGTTTTTT
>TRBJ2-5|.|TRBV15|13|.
CATSRAPSETQYF
TGTGCCACCAGCAGAGCCCCCTCAGAGACCCAGTACTTC
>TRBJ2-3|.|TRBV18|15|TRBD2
CASSRPSGATDTQYF
TGTGCCAGCTCACGACCTAGCGGGGCCACAGATACGCAGTATTTT
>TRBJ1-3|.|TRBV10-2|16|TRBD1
CASSGSSTGDGNTIYF
TGCGCCAGCAGTGGAAGCTCCACAGGGGATGGAAACACCATATATTTT
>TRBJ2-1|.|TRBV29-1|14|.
CSVDQTRGGNEQFF
TGCAGCGTTGATCAAACCAGGGGGGGCAATGAGCAGTTCTTC
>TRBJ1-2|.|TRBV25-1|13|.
CASRGSTEYGYTF
TGTGCCAGCAGAGGATCGACAGAGTATGGCTACACCTTC